These 30 T cell receptor beta chains came from one sample sequenced in a study of blood T cell repertoires in COVID-19. Data came from immunoSEQ multiplex PCR; TCRdb stores just in-frame clones and leaves some out. The table shows about 100,000 clones, with just under 80% occurring only once. The sample was peripheral blood. These receptors all come from a woman aged 70 to 79 with acute or convalescent COVID-19.

The rearrangement uses TRBV5-1 and TRBJ2-7; 12 bases are shared with TRBD2. CDR3 size: 18 residues. The germline V gene encodes CDR1 SGHRS and CDR2 YFSETQ. V shed 0 bases, J shed 3 bases, and the junction held 10 bases outside the gene matches. The CDR3, as DNA: TGCGCCAGCAGCTTGGGCCCTAGCGGGGGGGAGGGTCTCTACGAGCAGTACGTC. It is translated as CASSLGPSGGEGLYEQYV.

This chain connects TRBV19 to TRBJ1-6, with 8 nucleotides matching TRBD1. V lost 6 bases to trimming and J lost 10 bases; unmatched junction nucleotides: 5. The CDR3 is made up of 13 amino acids. The germline CDR1 and CDR2 sequences are LNHDA and SQIVND (reference sequence). The CDR3 loop is CASRQGAYSPLHF. The CDR3, as DNA: TGTGCCAGTAGGCAGGGGGCGTACTCACCCCTCCACTTT. Filled out from reference TRBV19 and TRBJ1-6, the complete variable domain reads DGGITQSPKYLFRKEGQNVTLSCEQNLNHDAMYWYRQDPGQGLRLIYYSQIVNDFQKGDIAEGYSVSREKKESFPLTVTSAQKNPTAFYLCASRQGAYSPLHFGNGTRLTVT.

The V and J genes are TRBV6-1 and TRBJ2-3; D perhaps matches TRBD1 (5 bases). The CDR3 contains 15 residues. Per the germline V gene, CDR1 is MNHNS and CDR2 is SASEGT. V was pared by 2 bases and J by 0 bases, with 9 bases between. The CDR3 is CASSESGASTDTQYF. DNA of the CDR3: TGTGCCAGCAGTGAAAGTGGGGCTAGCACAGATACGCAGTATTTT.

The chain is built from TRBV25-1 and TRBJ1-2; D unresolved. The CDR3 is 12 residues long. V lost 4 bases to trimming and J lost 4 bases, with 7 bases between them. Germline-derived CDR1 and CDR2 are MGHDK and SYGVNS. In DNA, the CDR3 is TGTGCCAGCAGTGGGGGAGTCTATGGCTACACCTTC. Protein product: CASSGGVYGYTF.

The chain couples TRBV5-1 to TRBJ2-2; 7 nucleotides agree with TRBD1. This CDR3 is built from 17 residues. The trim removed 4 bases at V and 6 bases at J, leaving 15 bases unmatched. Germline loops: CDR1 SGHRS, CDR2 YFSETQ. The CDR3 nucleotides are TGCGCCAGCAGCATCACCCGGGACAGAACTCTCTCCGGGGAGCTGTTTTTT. Its translation is CASSITRDRTLSGELFF.

The rearrangement links TRBV7-2 to TRBJ1-2; 10 bases are shared with TRBD1. V shed 2 bases and J 3 bases; nucleotides not matched to a gene: 9. In germline, CDR1 is SGHTA, CDR2 FQGNSA. This CDR3 is built from 17 residues. In DNA form, the CDR3 reads TGTGCCAGCAGCTTACTCTTTAGGACAGGGGGGGACTATGGCTACACCTTC. Protein sequence: CASSLLFRTGGDYGYTF.

The chain uses TRBV5-1 and TRBJ2-6; D unclear. From germline, CDR1 is SGHRS and CDR2 YFSETQ. The length of the CDR3 is 16 residues. Trimming left V 3 bases short and J 1 base short, with 11 bases between. The CDR3 DNA reads TGCGCCAGCAGCTCCGAGATCTTATCTGGGGCCAACGTCCTGACTTTC. It specifies CASSSEILSGANVLTF.

The rearrangement links TRBV18 to TRBJ1-3; no definite D call. This CDR3 has 15 amino acids. V lost 4 bases to trimming and J lost 0 bases, with 10 bases between them. The germline V gene has CDR1 KGHSH and CDR2 LQKENI. In DNA, the CDR3 is TGTGCCAGCTCACAAAGCATGAACTCTGGAAACACCATATATTTT. Translated, it gives CASSQSMNSGNTIYF.

The V and J genes are TRBV9 and TRBJ2-5, with D possibly matching TRBD2 (6 bases). Trimming shortened V by 4 bases and J by 4 bases, and 17 bases separated the two germline ends. CDR1 and CDR2 (germline): SGDLS, YYNGEE. The CDR3 is 15 residues long. The CDR3 DNA is TGTGCCAGCAGCCCCTTTCAGGGAGGAGGAGAGACCCAGTACTTC. Residues: CASSPFQGGGETQYF.

The rearrangement joins TRBV5-6 to TRBJ1-4; TRBD1 is a possible D gene (5 bases). CDR3 length equals 16 residues. Trimming cost V 3 bases and J 3 bases, with 15 bases left between them. Per germline, CDR1 SGHDT and CDR2 YYEEEE. The CDR3 sequence: CASSSPGRDSNEKLFF. DNA of the CDR3: TGTGCCAGCAGCTCGCCAGGAAGGGACTCTAATGAAAAACTGTTTTTT.

This chain joins TRBV7-9 and TRBJ1-5; D gene ambiguous. V gave up 3 bases and J gave up 6 bases, with 9 bases separating them. The CDR3 sequence is 13 residues long. Germline V gene data show CDR1 as SEHNR and CDR2 as FQNEAQ (reference sequence). CDR3 protein: CASSLGGGQPQHF. The CDR3 DNA reads as TGTGCCAGCAGCTTGGGCGGAGGTCAGCCCCAGCATTTT.

The chain is built from TRBV5-1 and TRBJ2-5; 8 bases align to TRBD1. The V segment lost 0 bases and the J segment 4 bases; nucleotides outside the gene matches: 11. The CDR3 is made up of 17 amino acids. Germline CDR1 reads SGHRS; CDR2 reads YFSETQ. This CDR3 reads CASSLAEKTGAAETQYF. DNA of the CDR3: TGCGCCAGCAGCTTGGCCGAGAAGACAGGGGCGGCAGAGACCCAGTACTTC. The complete variable domain, with remaining parts taken from reference TRBV5-1 and TRBJ2-5, reads KAGVTQTPRYLIKTRGQQVTLSCSPISGHRSVSWYQQTPGQGLQFLFEYFSETQRNKGNFPGRFSGRQFSNSRSEMNVSTLELGDSALYLCASSLAEKTGAAETQYFGPGTRLLVL.

The gene calls are TRBV18 and TRBJ1-2, with D perhaps TRBD1 (6 bases). The V gene lost 0 bases and the J gene lost 6 bases, with 11 bases spanning the gap. This CDR3 comprises 14 residues. Germline V gives CDR1 KGHSH, CDR2 LQKENI. The CDR3 bases are TGTGCCAGCTCACCACCCAACAGGGCGGATGGCTACACCTTC. Protein: CASSPPNRADGYTF.

This chain uses TRBV7-9 with TRBJ2-3, with D possibly TRBD2 on 6 matching bases. V lost 5 bases to trimming and J lost 3 bases, with 15 bases between them. This CDR3 comprises 15 residues. The germline V gene has CDR1 SEHNR and CDR2 FQNEAQ (reference sequence). CDR3 protein: CASSQQTRETDTQYF. The CDR3 DNA reads TGTGCCAGCAGCCAACAGACTAGGGAGACAGATACGCAGTATTTT.

This clone has only one observation. This chain links TRBV4-1 with TRBJ2-1, with a possible D match to TRBD2 (6 bases). The CDR3 loop spans 19 amino acids. The germline V gene has CDR1 MGHRA and CDR2 YSYEKL. V was trimmed by 1 base and J by 2 bases, leaving 21 bases between them. Here the CDR3 reads CASSQVSGGAGKTYNEQFF. The CDR3 nucleotides read TGCGCCAGCAGCCAAGTCTCCGGTGGCGCGGGGAAGACCTACAATGAGCAGTTCTTC.

The chain recombines TRBV6-4 with TRBJ1-2, with a tentative D call TRBD1 (6 bases). Trimming left V 8 bases short and J 9 bases short, with 22 bases between. Germline-derived CDR1 and CDR2 are MRHNA and SNTAGT. This CDR3 is built from 14 residues. DNA of the CDR3: TGTGCCAGCTCCCTCCAGGTGGGGGCAGAAAGCTACACCTTC. This codes for CASSLQVGAESYTF.

The V gene is TRBV7-6, the J gene TRBJ1-1; TRBD1 aligns across 8 bases. V shed 5 bases, J shed 4 bases, and the junction held 18 bases outside the gene matches. CDR3 size: 18 residues. Germline V gene data show CDR1 as SGHVS and CDR2 as FNYEAQ. The CDR3 DNA sequence: TGTGCCAGCAGCCATCATAAGACAGGGGCAAGTGGTACCACTGAAGCTTTCTTT. The encoded protein is CASSHHKTGASGTTEAFF.

This sequence joins TRBV6-5 and TRBJ2-7, with 14 nucleotides matching TRBD2. The CDR3 is 15 amino acids. From germline, CDR1 is MNHEY and CDR2 SVGAGI. V trimming: 6 bases; J trimming: 0 bases; junction bases outside the gene matches: 1. The CDR3 loop is CASRGLAGDSYEQYF. Here the CDR3 DNA reads TGTGCCAGCAGGGGACTAGCGGGGGACTCCTACGAGCAGTACTTC.

This clone was recorded once. This rearrangement joins TRBV2 to TRBJ2-7, with 10 bases lining up with TRBD1. The CDR3 contains 15 residues. The V segment lost 7 bases and the J segment 4 bases; nucleotides outside the gene matches: 10. Per germline, CDR1 SNHLY and CDR2 FYNNEI. The CDR3 DNA reads TGTGCCAGCAAGGGGACAGGGGTAAGCCAATACGAGCAGTACTTC. Its translation is CASKGTGVSQYEQYF.

The CDR3 coding sequence is TGTGCCAGCAGCTTAGGATCCAGGGCTGAAAAACTGTTTTTT. Translation: CASSLGSRAEKLFF. The gene calls are TRBV7-6 and TRBJ1-4; possible D gene TRBD1, 5 bases. Germline CDR1 and CDR2: SGHVS and FNYEAQ. Trimming removed 1 base from V and 7 bases from J, with 10 bases in between. This CDR3 has 14 amino acids. The full variable domain, with the rest looked up from reference TRBV7-6 and TRBJ1-4, is GAGVSQSPRYKVTKRGQDVALRCDPISGHVSLYWYRQALGQGPEFLTYFNYEAQQDKSGLPNDRFSAERPEGSISTLTIQRTEQRDSAMYRCASSLGSRAEKLFFGSGTQLSVL.

The rearrangement uses TRBV13 and TRBJ1-1, with a possible D match to TRBD1 (6 bases). Germline V gene sequence: CDR1 PRHDT, CDR2 FYEKMQ (reference sequence). Trimming took off 4 bases at V and 1 base at J, with 10 bases between the two ends. This CDR3 has 14 amino acids. The CDR3 region has the DNA TGTGCCAGCAGCTATCCGACAGGGAACACTGAAGCTTTCTTT. It codes for CASSYPTGNTEAFF.

This clone appeared once. The chain has TRBV19 and TRBJ2-4; TRBD2 aligns across 8 bases. The CDR3 sequence is 13 residues long. The V and J ends lost 3 bases and 5 bases, in that order; junction bases with no gene match: 0. Germline CDR1 reads LNHDA; CDR2 reads SQIVND (reference sequence). CDR3 region: CASSMGLENIQYF. CDR3 in DNA: TGTGCCAGTAGTATGGGACTAGAAAACATTCAGTACTTC.

This CDR3 reads CASSLSDSSDNKFF. The CDR3 DNA reads TGTGCCAGCAGCCTCTCCGATTCGTCGGACAATAAGTTCTTC. This chain links TRBV7-9 with TRBJ2-1, with D tentatively TRBD1 (5 bases). The CDR3 spans 14 residues. The germline V gene encodes CDR1 SEHNR and CDR2 FQNEAQ (reference sequence). Trimming pared 5 bases from V and 14 bases from J, leaving 22 bases between.

The chain recombines TRBV12-3 or TRBV12-4 with TRBJ2-1; D perhaps matches TRBD2 (7 bases). The CDR3 has 13 residues. Trimming took off 6 bases at V and 7 bases at J, with 13 bases between the two ends. CDR3 in DNA: TGTGCCAGCAGGGGGGGGGCCTCGAATGAGCAGTTCTTC. Its translation: CASRGGASNEQFF.

This chain joins TRBV11-2 and TRBJ1-3; a weak D match, TRBD1 (6 bases). Deletions cut 5 bases from V and 0 bases from J, with 11 bases between. This CDR3 region has 15 residues. Germline V gene data show CDR1 as SGHAT and CDR2 as FQNNGV. CDR3 amino acids: CASSGQTHSGNTIYF. CDR3 in DNA: TGTGCCAGCAGCGGACAGACTCACTCTGGAAACACCATATATTTT. Full variable domain (outside the CDR3, taken from reference TRBV11-2 and TRBJ1-3): EAGVAQSPRYKIIEKRQSVAFWCNPISGHATLYWYQQILGQGPKLLIQFQNNGVVDDSQLPKDRFSAERLKGVDSTLKIQPAKLEDSAVYLCASSGQTHSGNTIYFGEGSWLTVV.

This clone was counted once. The genes are TRBV6-1 and TRBJ2-5, with a tentative D call TRBD1 (5 bases). V lost 2 bases and J lost 4, with 11 bases in between. This CDR3 spans 14 amino acids. CDR1 and CDR2 (germline): MNHNS, SASEGT. The CDR3, as DNA: TGTGCCAGCAGTGAAAGGGGTAGAGGAGAGACCCAGTACTTC. Its translation: CASSERGRGETQYF.

This clone was observed a single time. V usage is TRBV6-2 or TRBV6-3 and J usage is TRBJ1-6, with D possibly matching TRBD1 (5 bases). This CDR3 comprises 18 residues. Trimming cost V 6 bases and J 1 base, with 19 bases left between them. CDR1 and CDR2 from the germline V gene are MNHEY and SVGEGT. The DNA of the CDR3 is TGTGCCAGCAGCCGCCGGGCCCGGCAGGGTTCCTATAATTCACCCCTCCACTTT. It translates to CASSRRARQGSYNSPLHF.

The gene calls are TRBV5-1 and TRBJ2-7, with D uncertain. Germline V gene sequence: CDR1 SGHRS, CDR2 YFSETQ. V dropped 0 bases and J dropped 2 bases, with 9 bases sitting between them. The CDR3 is 14 amino acids. CDR3 bases: TGCGCCAGCAGCTTGGATCCAGGCCCCTACGAGCAGTACTTC. As protein: CASSLDPGPYEQYF.

The chain recombines TRBV6-2 or TRBV6-3 with TRBJ2-7; 7 positions match TRBD1. The CDR3 has 15 residues. The J segment lost 3 bases and the V segment lost 5 bases, leaving 10 bases of the junction unmatched. Germline values: CDR1 MNHEY, CDR2 SVGEGT. The CDR3 sequence is CASSLTGTEIYEQYV. As DNA, the CDR3 is TGTGCCAGCAGTCTAACCGGGACAGAGATCTACGAGCAGTACGTC.

This chain uses TRBV19 with TRBJ2-4; no definite D call. The CDR3 covers 15 residues. The germline V gene has CDR1 LNHDA and CDR2 SQIVND (reference sequence). Deletions cut 2 bases from V and 1 base from J, with 9 bases between. The chain's CDR3 is CASSIYSSAKNIQYF. In DNA, the CDR3 is TGTGCCAGTAGTATATACTCCTCCGCCAAAAACATTCAGTACTTC.